The 2 T cell receptor beta chains given below trace back to one sample, sequenced in a study of vaccination and CD4 T cells after COVID-19. Their specific antigens are unknown. As for treatment: roughly ten-day PBMC culture with coronavirus spike peptide pools or control peptides (ViraFEST assay). One should note that the unexposed donor's CD4+ T cells were collected before the COVID-19 pandemic (2011-2018). Researchers used the Oncomine TCR Beta short-read assay to sequence DNA from cultured CD4+ T cells. In TCRdb, the PCR reads were re-called with MiXCR into one record per CDR3 protein. The sample holds about 2,600 distinct CDR3 sequences, roughly two fifths seen once. Sequencing used CD4+ T cells from blood, cultured in vitro. The origin of the receptors is a human donor in good health.

The chain carries TRBV30 and TRBJ2-1, with TRBD2 matching over 8 bases. The CDR3 is made up of 14 amino acids. V lost 5 bases, J lost 3 bases, and 6 bases stayed unmatched. Germline CDR1 GTSNPN, CDR2 SVGIG (reference sequence). The CDR3 sequence: CAWDRGGVYNEQFF. CDR3 nucleotide sequence: TGTGCCTGGGATCGGGGGGGAGTCTACAATGAGCAGTTCTTC. Drawing the rest from reference TRBV30 and TRBJ2-1, the complete variable domain is SQTIHQWPATLVQPVGSPLSLECTVEGTSNPNLYWYRQAAGRGLQLLFYSVGIGQISSEVPQNLSASRPQDRQFILSSKKLLLSDSGFYLCAWDRGGVYNEQFFGPGTRLTVL.

This clonotype was detected a few times. V usage is TRBV19 and J usage is TRBJ2-7; 13 bases are shared with TRBD2. This CDR3 contains 17 residues. Germline CDR1 and CDR2: LNHDA and SQIVND (reference sequence). The junction had 11 bases not matched to a gene; V was cut back by 9 bases and J by 0 bases. The DNA for the CDR3 is TGTGCCAGGGCCCAACTAGCGGGGGGGTCCCCCTCCTACGAGCAGTACTTC. Translation gives CARAQLAGGSPSYEQYF. Together with reference TRBV19 and TRBJ2-7, the CDR3 gives the full variable domain: DGGITQSPKYLFRKEGQNVTLSCEQNLNHDAMYWYRQDPGQGLRLIYYSQIVNDFQKGDIAEGYSVSREKKESFPLTVTSAQKNPTAFYLCARAQLAGGSPSYEQYFGPGTRLTVT.